Listed here is a single T cell receptor (beta chain). This entry is derived from a study of human T cells and chemical hapten exposure. The CDR3 contains 14 residues. Germline V gene sequence: CDR1 MNHNY, CDR2 SVGAGI (reference sequence). V was trimmed by 6 bases and J by 3 bases, leaving 11 bases between them. RNA extraction used unfractionated whole blood as the source of total RNA. The library gave individual cDNA molecules unique molecular identifiers. MiXCR was run by TCRdb on the 5' RACE reads, yielding one entry per CDR3 protein. The sample comprises 95,000 to 120,000 distinct CDR3 sequences, 15% to 20% of which are singletons, and 2.5% to 3% rests with the top ten.

The receptor's source is a human donor in good health. The chain joins TRBV6-6 to TRBJ2-2; a possible D gene is TRBD2 (6 bases). CDR3 bases: TGTGCCAGCAGCCGGGACTCCTACACCGGGGAGCTGTTTTTT. Translation gives CASSRDSYTGELFF.